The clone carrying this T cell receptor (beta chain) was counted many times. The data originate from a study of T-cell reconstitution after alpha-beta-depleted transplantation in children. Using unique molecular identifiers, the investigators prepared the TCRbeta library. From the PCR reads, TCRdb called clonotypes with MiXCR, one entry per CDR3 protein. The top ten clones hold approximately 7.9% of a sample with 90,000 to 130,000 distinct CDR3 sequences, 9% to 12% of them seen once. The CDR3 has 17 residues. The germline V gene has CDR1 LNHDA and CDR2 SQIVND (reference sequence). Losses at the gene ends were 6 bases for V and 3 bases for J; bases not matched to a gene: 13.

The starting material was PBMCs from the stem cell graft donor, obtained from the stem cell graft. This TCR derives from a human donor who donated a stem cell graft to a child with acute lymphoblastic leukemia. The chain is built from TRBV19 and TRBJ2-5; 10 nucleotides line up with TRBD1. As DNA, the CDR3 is TGTGCCAGTAGCGCCCTGCTCGGGACAGGGGCCGAAGAGACCCAGTACTTC. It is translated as CASSALLGTGAEETQYF.